The next 8 T cell receptor beta chains were all read from a single sample in a study of blood T cell repertoires in COVID-19. Only in-frame clones appear in the TCRdb table, and some are missing; sequencing was by immunoSEQ multiplex PCR. The table includes about 270,000 clones, 80% to 90% detected once. Specimen: peripheral blood. The receptor source for this set is an elderly man with acute or convalescent COVID-19.

This chain connects TRBV5-3 to TRBJ2-7, with 10 bases matching TRBD2. TRBV5-3 is an ORF, with its function uncertain. The J segment lost 2 bases and the V segment lost 0 bases, leaving 5 bases of the junction unmatched. The CDR3 extends over 16 amino acids. The CDR3 region is CARSLGGTSVAYEQYF. In DNA, the CDR3 is TGTGCCAGAAGCTTGGGTGGGACTAGCGTTGCCTACGAGCAGTACTTC.

The rearrangement links TRBV21-1 to TRBJ2-4; the table calls TRBD1, which could not be checked here. TRBV21-1 is a pseudogene locus. This CDR3 has 16 amino acids. CDR3 DNA sequence: TGTGCCAGCAGCAAACACGACAGGCTAGCCAAAAACATTCAGTACTTC. Amino acid sequence: CASSKHDRLAKNIQYF.

The chain employs TRBV3-1 (or the pseudogene TRBV3-2) and TRBJ1-6, with TRBD1 matching 9 bases. J lost 6 bases, V lost 5 bases, and 5 bases had no gene match. Germline V gene data show CDR1 as LGHDT and CDR2 as YNNKEL (reference sequence). The CDR3 is 15 amino acids. CDR3 region: CASSTRTGANSPLHF. The CDR3 DNA sequence: TGTGCCAGCAGCACCCGGACAGGGGCTAATTCACCCCTCCACTTT.

The J gene is TRBJ1-6, the V gene TRBV6-1; 7 bases are shared with TRBD1. With 2 bases clipped from V and 6 bases from J, the junction kept 4 bases outside the gene matches. This CDR3 region has 15 residues. Germline CDR1 MNHNS, CDR2 SASEGT. The CDR3 coding sequence is TGTGCCAGCAGTGAACAGGGACAGCTTAATTCACCCCTCCACTTT. This encodes CASSEQGQLNSPLHF.

V and J are TRBV4-2 and TRBJ2-1; 14 nucleotides agree with TRBD2. This CDR3 is 16 amino acids long. Germline V lookup: CDR1 LGHNA, CDR2 YNFKEQ. V gave up 2 bases and J gave up 8 bases; unmatched junction bases: 5. The CDR3 reads CASSQSGTSGSDEQFF. CDR3 bases: TGTGCCAGCAGCCAATCCGGGACTAGCGGGAGCGATGAGCAGTTCTTC.

The rearrangement links TRBV19 to TRBJ1-2; 8 bases are shared with TRBD1. CDR3 length equals 14 residues. With 7 bases clipped from V and 6 bases from J, the junction kept 10 bases outside the gene matches. Per germline, CDR1 LNHDA and CDR2 SQIVND (reference sequence). CDR3: CASTPDRVLDGYTF. DNA for the CDR3: TGTGCCAGTACGCCGGACAGGGTGCTCGATGGCTACACCTTC.

CDR3 nucleotides: TGTGCCATCAGTGGGGCTAGCGGGGCTAGCACAGATACGCAGTATTTT. Protein product: CAISGASGASTDTQYF. The V call is TRBV10-3, the J call TRBJ2-3; 9 bases fit TRBD2. The J segment lost 0 bases and the V segment lost 4 bases, leaving 5 bases of the junction unmatched. The CDR3 is 16 amino acids. Germline V lookup: CDR1 ENHRY, CDR2 SYGVKD.

V is TRBV5-1 and J is TRBJ2-3; no reliable D call. V lost 1 base and J lost 1, with 7 bases in between. Per germline, CDR1 SGHRS and CDR2 YFSETQ. The CDR3 extends over 14 amino acids. DNA of the CDR3: TGCGCCAGCAGCTTGACTGCCCGCACAGATACGCAGTATTTT. Protein: CASSLTARTDTQYF.